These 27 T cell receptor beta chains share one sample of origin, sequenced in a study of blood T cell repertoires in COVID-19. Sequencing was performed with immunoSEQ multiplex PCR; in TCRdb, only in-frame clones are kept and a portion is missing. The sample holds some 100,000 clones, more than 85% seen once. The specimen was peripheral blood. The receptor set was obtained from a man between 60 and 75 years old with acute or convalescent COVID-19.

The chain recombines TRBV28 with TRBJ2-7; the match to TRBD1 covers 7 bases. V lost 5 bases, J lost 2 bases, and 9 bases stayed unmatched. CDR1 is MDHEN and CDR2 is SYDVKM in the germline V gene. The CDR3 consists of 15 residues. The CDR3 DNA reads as TGTGCCAGCAGTCCTACCGGGACAGTACCCTACGAGCAGTACTTC. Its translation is CASSPTGTVPYEQYF.

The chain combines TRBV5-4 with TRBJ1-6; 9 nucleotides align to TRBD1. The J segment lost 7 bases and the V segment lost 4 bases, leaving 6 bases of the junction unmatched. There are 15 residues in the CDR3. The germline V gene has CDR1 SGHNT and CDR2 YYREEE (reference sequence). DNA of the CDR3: TGTGCCAGCAGCCTCGCCGGGACAGGGAATTCACCCCTCCACTTT. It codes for CASSLAGTGNSPLHF.

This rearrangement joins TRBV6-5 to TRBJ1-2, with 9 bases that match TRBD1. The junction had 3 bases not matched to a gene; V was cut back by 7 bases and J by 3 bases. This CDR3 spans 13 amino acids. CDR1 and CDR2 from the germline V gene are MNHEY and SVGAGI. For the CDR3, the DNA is TGTGCCAGCACGACAGGGGGGGACTATGGCTACACCTTC. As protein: CASTTGGDYGYTF.

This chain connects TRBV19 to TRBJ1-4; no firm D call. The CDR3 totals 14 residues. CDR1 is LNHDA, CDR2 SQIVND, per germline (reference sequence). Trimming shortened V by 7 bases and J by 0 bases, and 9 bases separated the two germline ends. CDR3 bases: TGTGCCAGTAATTATGGGCCAACTAATGAAAAACTGTTTTTT. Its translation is CASNYGPTNEKLFF.

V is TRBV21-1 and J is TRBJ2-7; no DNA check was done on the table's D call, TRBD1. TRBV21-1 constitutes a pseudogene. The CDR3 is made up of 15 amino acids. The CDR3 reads CASLYRVPVAYEQYF. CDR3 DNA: TGTGCCAGCCTATACAGGGTACCCGTGGCGTACGAGCAGTACTTC.

The CDR3 here is CASSLARETQYF. For the CDR3, the DNA is TGTGCCAGCAGCCTAGCGAGAGAGACCCAGTACTTC. V gene TRBV3-1 (or the pseudogene TRBV3-2) combines with J gene TRBJ2-5; a possible D gene is TRBD2 (5 bases). The V end was cut by 4 bases, the J end by 4 bases, with 7 bases between. The CDR3 covers 12 residues. Germline CDR1 reads LGHDT; CDR2 reads YNNKEL (reference sequence).

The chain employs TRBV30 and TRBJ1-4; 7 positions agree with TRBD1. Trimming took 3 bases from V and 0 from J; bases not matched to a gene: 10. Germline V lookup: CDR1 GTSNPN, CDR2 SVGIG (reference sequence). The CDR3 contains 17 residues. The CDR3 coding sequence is TGTGCCTGGAGCACCCTAGGGACAGCCTCAACTAATGAAAAACTGTTTTTT. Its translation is CAWSTLGTASTNEKLFF.

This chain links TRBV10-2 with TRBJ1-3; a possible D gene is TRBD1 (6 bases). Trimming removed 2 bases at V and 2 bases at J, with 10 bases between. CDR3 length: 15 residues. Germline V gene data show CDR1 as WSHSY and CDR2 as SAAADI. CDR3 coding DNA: TGCGCCAGCAGTGAGGTTGCAGGGGCTGGAAACACCATATATTTT. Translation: CASSEVAGAGNTIYF.

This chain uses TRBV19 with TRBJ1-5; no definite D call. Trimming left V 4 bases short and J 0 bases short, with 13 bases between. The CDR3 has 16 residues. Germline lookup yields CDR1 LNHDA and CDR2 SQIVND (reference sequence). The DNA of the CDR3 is TGTGCCAGTAGTAGGGAGGTTTCTTATAGCAATCAGCCCCAGCATTTT. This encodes CASSREVSYSNQPQHF.

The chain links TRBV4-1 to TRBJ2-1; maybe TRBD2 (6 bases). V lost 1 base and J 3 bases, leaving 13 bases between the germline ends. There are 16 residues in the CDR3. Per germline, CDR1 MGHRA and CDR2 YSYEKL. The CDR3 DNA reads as TGCGCCAGCAGCCAAGCTTTTTCGGGAGTCTACAATGAGCAGTTCTTC. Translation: CASSQAFSGVYNEQFF.

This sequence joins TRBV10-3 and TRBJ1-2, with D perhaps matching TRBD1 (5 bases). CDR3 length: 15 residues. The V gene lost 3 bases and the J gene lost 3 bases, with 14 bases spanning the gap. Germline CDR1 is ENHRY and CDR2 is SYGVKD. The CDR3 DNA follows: TGTGCCATCAGTGATATGTCAGGGATCTACTATGGCTACACCTTC. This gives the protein CAISDMSGIYYGYTF.

The CDR3 loop is CASSSGDLRSPLHF. CDR3 coding DNA: TGTGCCAGCAGTTCAGGGGATCTCCGTTCACCCCTCCACTTT. The chain is built from TRBV6-5 and TRBJ1-6; a possible D gene is TRBD1 (6 bases). The CDR3 has 14 residues. V lost 4 bases to trimming and J lost 9 bases, with 13 bases between them. Germline V gene sequence: CDR1 MNHEY, CDR2 SVGAGI.

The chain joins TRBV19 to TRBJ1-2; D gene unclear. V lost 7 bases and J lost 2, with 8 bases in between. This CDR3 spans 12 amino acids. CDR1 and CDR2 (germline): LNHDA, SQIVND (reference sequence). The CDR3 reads CASNEANYGYTF. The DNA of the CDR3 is TGTGCCAGTAACGAGGCGAACTATGGCTACACCTTC.

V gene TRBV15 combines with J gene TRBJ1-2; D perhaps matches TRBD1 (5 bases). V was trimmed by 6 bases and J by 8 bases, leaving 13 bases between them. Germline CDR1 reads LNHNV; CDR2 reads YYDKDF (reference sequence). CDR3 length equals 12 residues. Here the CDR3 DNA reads TGTGCCACCAGAAAGGGGTCTGAGGGCTACACCTTC. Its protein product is CATRKGSEGYTF.

CDR3: CASSISTGRRNGYTF. The CDR3 DNA is TGTGCCAGCAGCATTTCGACAGGGAGAAGGAATGGCTACACCTTC. J is TRBJ1-2 and V is TRBV3-1 (or the pseudogene TRBV3-2); 7 bases agree with TRBD1. With V trimmed by 5 bases and J by 6 bases, 12 bases remained unmatched. Germline V gene data show CDR1 as LGHDT and CDR2 as YNNKEL (reference sequence). The CDR3 is made up of 15 amino acids.

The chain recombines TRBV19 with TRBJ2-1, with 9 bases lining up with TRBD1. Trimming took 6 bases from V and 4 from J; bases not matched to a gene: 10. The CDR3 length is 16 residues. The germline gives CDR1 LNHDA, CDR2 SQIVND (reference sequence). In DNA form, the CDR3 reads TGTGCCAGTAGCACCGACGGGACAGGGATATACAATGAGCAGTTCTTC. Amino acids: CASSTDGTGIYNEQFF.

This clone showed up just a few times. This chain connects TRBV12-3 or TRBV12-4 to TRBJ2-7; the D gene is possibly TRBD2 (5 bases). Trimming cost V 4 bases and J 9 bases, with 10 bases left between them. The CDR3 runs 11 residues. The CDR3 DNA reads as TGTGCCAGCAGTTCGAGCGGACCGCAGTACTTC. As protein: CASSSSGPQYF.

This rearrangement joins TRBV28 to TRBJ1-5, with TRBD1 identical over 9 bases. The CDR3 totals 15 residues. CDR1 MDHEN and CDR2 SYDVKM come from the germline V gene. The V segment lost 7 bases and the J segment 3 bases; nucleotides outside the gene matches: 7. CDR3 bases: TGTGCCAGCACGGGGACAGGGAGGTACAATCAGCCCCAGCATTTT. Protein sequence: CASTGTGRYNQPQHF.

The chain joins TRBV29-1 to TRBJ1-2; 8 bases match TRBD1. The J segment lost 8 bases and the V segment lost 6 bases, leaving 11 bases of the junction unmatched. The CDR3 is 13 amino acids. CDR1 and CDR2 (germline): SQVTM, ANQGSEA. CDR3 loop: CSVGPGQGGGYTF. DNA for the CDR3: TGCAGCGTCGGCCCCGGACAGGGAGGCGGCTACACCTTC.

The chain's CDR3 is CASRQALGAGNTIYF. The CDR3 DNA sequence: TGTGCCAGCCGTCAAGCCCTAGGAGCTGGAAACACCATATATTTT. The chain employs TRBV6-6 and TRBJ1-3, with D uncertain. V lost 8 bases to trimming and J lost 2 bases, with 16 bases between them. The CDR3 has 15 residues. Germline V gene lookup returns CDR1 MNHNY and CDR2 SVGAGI (reference sequence).

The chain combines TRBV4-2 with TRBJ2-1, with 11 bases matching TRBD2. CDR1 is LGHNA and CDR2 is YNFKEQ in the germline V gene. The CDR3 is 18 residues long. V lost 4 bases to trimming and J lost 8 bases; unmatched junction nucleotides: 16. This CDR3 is CASSRGASGRPTTDEQFF. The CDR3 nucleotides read TGTGCCAGCAGCCGTGGGGCTAGCGGGAGGCCGACTACCGATGAGCAGTTCTTC.

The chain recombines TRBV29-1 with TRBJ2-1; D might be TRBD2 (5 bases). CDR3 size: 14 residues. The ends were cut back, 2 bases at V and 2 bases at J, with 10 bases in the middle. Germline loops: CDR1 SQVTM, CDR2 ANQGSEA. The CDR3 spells CSVEQLGTYNEQFF. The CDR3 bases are TGCAGCGTTGAACAACTAGGCACCTACAATGAGCAGTTCTTC.

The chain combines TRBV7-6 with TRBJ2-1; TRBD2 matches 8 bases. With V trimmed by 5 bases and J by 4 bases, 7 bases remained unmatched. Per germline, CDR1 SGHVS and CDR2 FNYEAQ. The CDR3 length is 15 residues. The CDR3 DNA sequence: TGTGCCAGCAGCAAGCTTGCGGGAGGTTACAATGAGCAGTTCTTC. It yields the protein CASSKLAGGYNEQFF.

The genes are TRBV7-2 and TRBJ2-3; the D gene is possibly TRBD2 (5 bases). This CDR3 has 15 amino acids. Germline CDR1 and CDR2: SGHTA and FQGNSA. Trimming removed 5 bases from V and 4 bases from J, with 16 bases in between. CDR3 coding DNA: TGTGCCAGCAGCATGTCACTAGTTATCGCAGATACGCAGTATTTT. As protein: CASSMSLVIADTQYF.

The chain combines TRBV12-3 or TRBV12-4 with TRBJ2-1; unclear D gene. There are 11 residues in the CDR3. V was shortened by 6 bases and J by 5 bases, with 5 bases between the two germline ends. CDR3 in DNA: TGTGCCAGCAGCCTAGACAATGAGCAGTTCTTC. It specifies CASSLDNEQFF.

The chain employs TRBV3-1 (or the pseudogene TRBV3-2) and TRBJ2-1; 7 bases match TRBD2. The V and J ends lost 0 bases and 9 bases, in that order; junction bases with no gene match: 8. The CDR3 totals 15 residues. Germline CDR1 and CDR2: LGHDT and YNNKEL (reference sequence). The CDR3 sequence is CASSQDASGAREQFF. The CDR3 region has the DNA TGTGCCAGCAGCCAAGATGCGAGCGGGGCCCGTGAGCAGTTCTTC.

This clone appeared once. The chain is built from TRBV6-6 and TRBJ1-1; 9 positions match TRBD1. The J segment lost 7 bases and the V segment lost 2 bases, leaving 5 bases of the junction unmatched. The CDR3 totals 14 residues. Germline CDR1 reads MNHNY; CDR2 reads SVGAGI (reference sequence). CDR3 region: CASSYVTGGFEAFF. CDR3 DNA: TGTGCCAGCAGTTACGTAACAGGGGGCTTTGAAGCTTTCTTT.